These 16 T cell receptor beta chains were sequenced from one sample in a study of blood T cells in healthy people across ages. A second PCR, run for about 7 to 11 cycles, used a sample-barcoded 5' primer plus a J-beta primer mix. TCRdb re-derived calls from the 5' RACE reads in MiXCR, one entry per CDR3 protein. The sample yields about 900,000 distinct CDR3 sequences, 62% seen once. Sequencing was done on a sample of blood. Receptors were obtained from a man between 25 and 39 years old in good health.

The CDR3 sequence: CASARQGSTDTQYF. The CDR3 DNA sequence: TGTGCCAGCGCCAGACAGGGAAGCACAGATACGCAGTATTTT. V gene TRBV7-8 combines with J gene TRBJ2-3; 7 bases match TRBD1. Germline trimming cut 8 bases from V and 0 bases from J; bases unmatched to any gene: 5. The length of the CDR3 is 14 residues. Germline V CDR1 and CDR2: SGHVS, FQNEAQ.

The CDR3 protein is CASSLGTAKQPQHF. The CDR3 DNA follows: TGTGCCAGCAGCTTAGGGACGGCGAAACAGCCCCAGCATTTT. The V gene is TRBV7-2, the J gene TRBJ1-5; no clear D. The CDR3 extends over 14 amino acids. Germline assignment: CDR1 SGHTA and CDR2 FQGNSA. V lost 1 base and J lost 7, with 11 bases in between. The complete variable domain, with remaining parts taken from reference TRBV7-2 and TRBJ1-5, reads GAGVSQSPSNKVTEKGKDVELRCDPISGHTALYWYRQSLGQGLEFLIYFQGNSAPDKSGLPSDRFSAERTGGSVSTLTIQRTQQEDSAVYLCASSLGTAKQPQHFGDGTRLSIL.

This clonotype was seen a few times. The chain combines TRBV20-1 with TRBJ1-1; 7 bases fit TRBD1. This CDR3 is built from 14 residues. With V trimmed by 6 bases and J by 3 bases, 10 bases remained unmatched. The germline V gene encodes CDR1 DFQATT and CDR2 SNEGSKA (reference sequence). CDR3 coding DNA: TGCAGTGCACCCCAGGCAGGGGGTTACACTGAAGCTTTCTTT. Its protein is CSAPQAGGYTEAFF.

This chain joins TRBV4-3 and TRBJ2-4, with D tentatively TRBD1 (6 bases). The V end lost 0 bases, the J end lost 6 bases, and 18 bases lay between the germline ends. The CDR3 consists of 17 residues. CDR1 and CDR2 from the germline V gene are LGHNA and YSLEER. Here the CDR3 DNA reads TGCGCCAGCAGCCAAGATAGGGGCGAGGGGGTAGGAAACATTCAGTACTTC. Translated: CASSQDRGEGVGNIQYF.

CDR3: CASSLTPITDTQYF. The CDR3 bases are TGTGCCAGCAGCTTAACTCCAATAACAGATACGCAGTATTTT. V and J are TRBV7-2 and TRBJ2-3; no clear D. Germline V gene sequence: CDR1 SGHTA, CDR2 FQGNSA. This CDR3 has 14 residues. Trimming cost V 2 bases and J 3 bases, with 9 bases left between them.

This clonotype was observed a few times. CDR3 sequence: CASSPASGGALRETQYF. CDR3 in DNA: TGTGCCAGCAGCCCCGCCAGCGGGGGGGCCTTGAGAGAGACCCAGTACTTC. The chain uses TRBV3-1 and TRBJ2-5; 10 nucleotides agree with TRBD2. The V gene's germline CDR1 is LGHDT and CDR2 YNNKEL (reference sequence). V gave up 4 bases and J gave up 4 bases; unmatched junction bases: 12. The CDR3 totals 17 residues.

The V gene is TRBV4-3, the J gene TRBJ1-1; tentative D call: TRBD1 (5 bases). The CDR3 length is 14 residues. Germline CDR1 and CDR2: LGHNA and YSLEER. V was shortened by 4 bases and J by 5 bases, with 14 bases between the two germline ends. In DNA form, the CDR3 reads TGCGCCAGCAGCCGAGGGGAATTATGGACTGAAGCTTTCTTT. This sequence encodes CASSRGELWTEAFF.

The genes are TRBV28 and TRBJ2-4; 8 bases fit TRBD1. Germline CDR1 and CDR2: MDHEN and SYDVKM. This CDR3 has 16 amino acids. V gave up 4 bases and J gave up 13 bases; unmatched junction bases: 18. This chain's CDR3 is CASSWPRTGLPWEQYF. The DNA of the CDR3 is TGTGCCAGCAGTTGGCCCCGGACAGGGCTTCCTTGGGAGCAGTACTTC. The full variable domain, its missing parts supplied by reference TRBV28 and TRBJ2-4, is DVKVTQSSRYLVKRTGEKVFLECVQDMDHENMFWYRQDPGLGLRLIYFSYDVKMKEKGDIPEGYSVSREKKERFSLILESASTNQTSMYLCASSWPRTGLPWEQYFGAGTRLSVL.

V gene TRBV28 combines with J gene TRBJ1-3; 7 bases fit TRBD1. J lost 4 bases, V lost 4 bases, and 7 bases had no gene match. The CDR3 extends over 15 amino acids. Germline assignment: CDR1 MDHEN and CDR2 SYDVKM. The CDR3 region is CASSYQKGAGNTIYF. The DNA of the CDR3 is TGTGCCAGCAGTTATCAAAAGGGGGCAGGAAACACCATATATTTT.

V gene TRBV5-1 combines with J gene TRBJ2-4; tentatively, D is TRBD1 (6 bases). The J call is in doubt because the DNA end fits TRBJ2-5 better. The CDR3 extends over 15 amino acids. Per germline, CDR1 SGHRS and CDR2 YFSETQ. CDR3 sequence reads: CASSSDRWGPETQYF. The CDR3 DNA is TGCGCCAGCAGCTCCGACAGGTGGGGTCCGGAGACCCAGTACTTC.

This clonotype was seen only a few times. The chain couples TRBV20-1 to TRBJ2-6; tentatively, D is TRBD1 or TRBD2 (5 bases each). V was cut by 2 bases and J by 0 bases, with 17 bases left in between. Germline V CDR1 and CDR2: DFQATT, SNEGSKA (reference sequence). The CDR3 is 18 amino acids. The CDR3 spells CSARPTRGLGSGANVLTF. The CDR3 DNA sequence: TGCAGTGCTAGACCTACTAGGGGCCTCGGCTCTGGGGCCAACGTCCTGACTTTC.

The chain has TRBV4-3 and TRBJ2-1; TRBD2 aligns across 11 bases. The V and J ends lost 2 bases and 4 bases, in that order; junction bases with no gene match: 7. Germline V gives CDR1 LGHNA, CDR2 YSLEER. The CDR3 loop spans 17 amino acids. CDR3 in DNA: TGCGCCAGCAGCCAACTTAGCGGGGGGGCCCGGTACAATGAGCAGTTCTTC. It specifies CASSQLSGGARYNEQFF.

This sequence joins TRBV20-1 and TRBJ1-5; possibly TRBD1 for D (5 bases). This CDR3 contains 14 residues. With 1 base removed from V and 1 base from J, the gap between germline ends came to 8 bases. Per germline, CDR1 DFQATT and CDR2 SNEGSKA (reference sequence). Here the CDR3 reads CSARGRGSNQPQHF. For the CDR3, the DNA is TGCAGTGCTAGAGGAAGGGGAAGCAATCAGCCCCAGCATTTT.

This clonotype was seen only once. This sequence joins TRBV20-1 and TRBJ1-5, with D tentatively TRBD1 (6 bases). Trimming left V 3 bases short and J 3 bases short, with 12 bases between. The CDR3 is 14 amino acids. The germline V gene encodes CDR1 DFQATT and CDR2 SNEGSKA (reference sequence). Written as DNA, the CDR3 is TGCAGTGCTAGTTCAGGGGAACTCAATCAGCCCCAGCATTTT. Residues: CSASSGELNQPQHF.

This clonotype was recorded many times. The chain uses TRBV5-1 and TRBJ2-5; D remains unclear. The germline CDR1 and CDR2 sequences are SGHRS and YFSETQ. The CDR3 runs 13 residues. The V gene lost 2 bases and the J gene lost 5 bases, with 10 bases spanning the gap. Here the CDR3 reads CASSLMTGETQYF. CDR3 DNA: TGCGCCAGCAGCTTAATGACTGGGGAGACCCAGTACTTC.

The gene calls are TRBV4-1 and TRBJ1-4, with 9 bases fitting TRBD1. Looked up from germline, CDR1 is MGHRA and CDR2 is YSYEKL. CDR3 length equals 15 residues. V gave up 4 bases and J gave up 3 bases; unmatched junction bases: 3. The CDR3 DNA reads as TGCGCCAGCAGCCGAGACAGGGGGGCTAATGAAAAACTGTTTTTT. Its translation is CASSRDRGANEKLFF.